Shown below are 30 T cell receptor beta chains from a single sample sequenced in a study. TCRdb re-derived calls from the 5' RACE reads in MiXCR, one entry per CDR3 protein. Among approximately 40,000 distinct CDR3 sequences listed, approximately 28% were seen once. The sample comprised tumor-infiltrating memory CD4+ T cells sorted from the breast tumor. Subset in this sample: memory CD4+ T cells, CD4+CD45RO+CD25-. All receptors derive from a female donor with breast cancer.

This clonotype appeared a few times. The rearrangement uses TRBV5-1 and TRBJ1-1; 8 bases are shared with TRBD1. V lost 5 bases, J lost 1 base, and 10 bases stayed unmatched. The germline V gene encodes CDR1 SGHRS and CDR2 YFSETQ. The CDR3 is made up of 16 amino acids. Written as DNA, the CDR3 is TGCGCCAGCAGGCAGCTGGCCAGGGGGCAGAACACTGAAGCTTTCTTT. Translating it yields CASRQLARGQNTEAFF.

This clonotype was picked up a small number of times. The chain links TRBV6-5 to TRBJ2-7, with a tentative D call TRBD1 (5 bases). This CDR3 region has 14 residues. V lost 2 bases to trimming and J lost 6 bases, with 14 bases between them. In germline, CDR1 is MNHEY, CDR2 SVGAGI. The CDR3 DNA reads TGTGCCAGCAGTTACGGGCAGGGATCCCTCGAGCAGTACTTC. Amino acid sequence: CASSYGQGSLEQYF.

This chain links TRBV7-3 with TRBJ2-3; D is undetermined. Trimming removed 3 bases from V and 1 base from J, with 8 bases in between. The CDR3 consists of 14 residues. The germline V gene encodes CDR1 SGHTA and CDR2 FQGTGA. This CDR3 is CASSFVGGTDTQYF. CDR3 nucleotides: TGTGCCAGCAGCTTCGTCGGAGGCACAGATACGCAGTATTTT.

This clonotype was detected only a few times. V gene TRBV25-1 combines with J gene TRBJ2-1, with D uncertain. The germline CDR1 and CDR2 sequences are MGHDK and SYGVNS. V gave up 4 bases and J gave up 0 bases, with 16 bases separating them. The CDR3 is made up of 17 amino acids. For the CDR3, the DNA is TGTGCCAGCAGTGGCCTGGGTCAGGCCTTCTCCTACAATGAGCAGTTCTTC. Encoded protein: CASSGLGQAFSYNEQFF.

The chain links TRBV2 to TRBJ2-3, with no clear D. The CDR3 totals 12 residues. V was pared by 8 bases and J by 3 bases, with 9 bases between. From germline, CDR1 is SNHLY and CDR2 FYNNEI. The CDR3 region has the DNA TGTGCCAGCGAAAAGGGAACAGATACGCAGTATTTT. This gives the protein CASEKGTDTQYF.

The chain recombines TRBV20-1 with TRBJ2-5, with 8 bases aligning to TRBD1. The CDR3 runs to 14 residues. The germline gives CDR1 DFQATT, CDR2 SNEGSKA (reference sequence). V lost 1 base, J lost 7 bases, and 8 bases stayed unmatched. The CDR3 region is CSARAPRGLGTQYF. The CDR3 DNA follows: TGCAGTGCTAGAGCCCCCAGGGGGCTAGGGACCCAGTACTTC.

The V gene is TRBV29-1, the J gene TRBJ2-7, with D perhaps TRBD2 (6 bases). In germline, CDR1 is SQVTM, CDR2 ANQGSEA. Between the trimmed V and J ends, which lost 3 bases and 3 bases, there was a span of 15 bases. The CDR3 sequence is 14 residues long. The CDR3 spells CSVEEGGPIYEQYF. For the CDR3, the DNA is TGCAGCGTTGAGGAGGGTGGGCCAATCTACGAGCAGTACTTC.

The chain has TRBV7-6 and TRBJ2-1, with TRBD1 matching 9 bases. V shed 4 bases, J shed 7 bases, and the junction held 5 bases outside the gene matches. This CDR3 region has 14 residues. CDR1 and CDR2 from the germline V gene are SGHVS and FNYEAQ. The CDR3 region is CASSYDRGWNEQFF. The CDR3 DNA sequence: TGTGCCAGCAGCTACGACAGGGGGTGGAATGAGCAGTTCTTC.

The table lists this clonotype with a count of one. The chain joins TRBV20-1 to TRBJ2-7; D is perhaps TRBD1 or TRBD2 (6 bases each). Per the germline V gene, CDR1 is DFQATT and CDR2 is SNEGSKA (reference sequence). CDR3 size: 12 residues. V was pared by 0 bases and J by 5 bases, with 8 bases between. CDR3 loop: CSAREGGNEQYF. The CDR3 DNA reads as TGCAGTGCTAGAGAAGGGGGGAACGAGCAGTACTTC.

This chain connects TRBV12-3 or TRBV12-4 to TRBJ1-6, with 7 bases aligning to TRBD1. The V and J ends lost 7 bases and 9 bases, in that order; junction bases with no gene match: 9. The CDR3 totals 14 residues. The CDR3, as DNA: TGTGCCAGCACCACCGACAGGGTGGGTTCACCCCTCCACTTT. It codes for CASTTDRVGSPLHF.

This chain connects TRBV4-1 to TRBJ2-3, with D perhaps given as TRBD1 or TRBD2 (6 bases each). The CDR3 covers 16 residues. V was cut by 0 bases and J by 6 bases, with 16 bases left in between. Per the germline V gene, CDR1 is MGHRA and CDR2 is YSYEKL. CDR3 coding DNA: TGCGCCAGCAGCCAAGATCGGGGGCCTGCAGGGGATACGCAGTATTTT. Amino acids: CASSQDRGPAGDTQYF.

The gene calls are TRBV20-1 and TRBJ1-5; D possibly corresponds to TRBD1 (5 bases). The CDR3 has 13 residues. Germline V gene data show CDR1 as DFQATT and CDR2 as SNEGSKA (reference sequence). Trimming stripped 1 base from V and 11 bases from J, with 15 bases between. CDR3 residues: CSARGSGPGAQHF. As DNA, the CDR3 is TGCAGTGCTAGAGGGTCAGGGCCTGGTGCCCAGCATTTT.

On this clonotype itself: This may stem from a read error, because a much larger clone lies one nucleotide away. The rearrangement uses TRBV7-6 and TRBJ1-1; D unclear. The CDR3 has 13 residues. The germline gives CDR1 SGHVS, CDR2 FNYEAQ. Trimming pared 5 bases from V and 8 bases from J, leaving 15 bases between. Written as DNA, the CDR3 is TGTGCCAGCAGCCCGGGCCCCCGTGGAGAAGCTTTCTTT. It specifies CASSPGPRGEAFF.

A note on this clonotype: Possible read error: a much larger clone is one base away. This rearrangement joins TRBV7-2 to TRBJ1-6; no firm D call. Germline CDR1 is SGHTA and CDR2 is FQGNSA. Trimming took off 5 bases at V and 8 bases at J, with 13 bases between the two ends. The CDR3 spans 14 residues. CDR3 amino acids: CTSSPAISDSPLHF. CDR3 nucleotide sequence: TGTACCAGCAGCCCGGCCATCTCGGATTCACCCCTCCACTTT.

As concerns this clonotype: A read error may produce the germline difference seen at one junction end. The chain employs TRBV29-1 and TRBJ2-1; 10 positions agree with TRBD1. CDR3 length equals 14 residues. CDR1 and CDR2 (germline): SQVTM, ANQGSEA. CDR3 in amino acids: CSGAGTGAYNGQFF. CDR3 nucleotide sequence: TGCAGCGGGGCCGGGACAGGGGCCTACAATGGGCAGTTCTTC.

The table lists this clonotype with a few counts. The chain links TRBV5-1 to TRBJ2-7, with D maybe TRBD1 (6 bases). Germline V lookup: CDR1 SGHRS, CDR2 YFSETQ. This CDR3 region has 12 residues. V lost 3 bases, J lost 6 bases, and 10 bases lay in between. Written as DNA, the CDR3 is TGCGCCAGCAGCTCACAGGGAACCGAGCAGTACTTC. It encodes CASSSQGTEQYF. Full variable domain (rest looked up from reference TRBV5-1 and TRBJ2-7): KAGVTQTPRYLIKTRGQQVTLSCSPISGHRSVSWYQQTPGQGLQFLFEYFSETQRNKGNFPGRFSGRQFSNSRSEMNVSTLELGDSALYLCASSSQGTEQYFGPGTRLTVT.

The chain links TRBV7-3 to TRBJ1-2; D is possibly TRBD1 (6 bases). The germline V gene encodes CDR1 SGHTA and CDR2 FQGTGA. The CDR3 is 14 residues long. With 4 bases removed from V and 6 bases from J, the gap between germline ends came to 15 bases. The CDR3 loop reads CASSSLGGANGYTF. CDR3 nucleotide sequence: TGTGCCAGCAGCTCCCTCGGGGGCGCAAATGGCTACACCTTC.

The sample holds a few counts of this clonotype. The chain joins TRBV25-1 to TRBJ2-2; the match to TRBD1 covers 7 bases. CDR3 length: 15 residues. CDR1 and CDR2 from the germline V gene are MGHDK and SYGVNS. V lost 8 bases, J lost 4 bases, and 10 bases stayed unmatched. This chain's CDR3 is CASSNLKGATGELFF. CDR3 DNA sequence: TGTGCCAGCTCCAATTTGAAGGGGGCCACCGGGGAGCTGTTTTTT. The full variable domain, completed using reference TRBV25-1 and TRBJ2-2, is EADIYQTPRYLVIGTGKKITLECSQTMGHDKMYWYQQDPGMELHLIHYSYGVNSTEKGDLSSESTVSRIRTEHFPLTLESARPSHTSQYLCASSNLKGATGELFFGEGSRLTVL.

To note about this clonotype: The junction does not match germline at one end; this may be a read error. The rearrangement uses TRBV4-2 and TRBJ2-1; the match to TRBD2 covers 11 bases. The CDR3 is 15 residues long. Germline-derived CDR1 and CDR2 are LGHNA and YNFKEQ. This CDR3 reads CASSQGGLADNEQSF. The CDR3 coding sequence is TGTGCCAGCAGCCAAGGGGGACTAGCGGACAATGAGCAGTCCTTC.

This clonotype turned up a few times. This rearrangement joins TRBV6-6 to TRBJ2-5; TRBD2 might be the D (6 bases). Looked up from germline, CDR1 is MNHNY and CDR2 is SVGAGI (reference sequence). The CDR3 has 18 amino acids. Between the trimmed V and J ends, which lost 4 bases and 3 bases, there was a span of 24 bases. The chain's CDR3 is CASSSTNRRGEREETQYF. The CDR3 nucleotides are TGTGCCAGCAGTTCAACCAACCGACGCGGGGAGCGAGAAGAGACCCAGTACTTC.

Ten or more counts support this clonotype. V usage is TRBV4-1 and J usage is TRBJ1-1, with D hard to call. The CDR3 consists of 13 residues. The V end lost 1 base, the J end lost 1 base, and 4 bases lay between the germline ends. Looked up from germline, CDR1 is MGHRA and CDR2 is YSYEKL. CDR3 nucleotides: TGCGCCAGCAGCCAAGTACCGAACACTGAAGCTTTCTTT. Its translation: CASSQVPNTEAFF.

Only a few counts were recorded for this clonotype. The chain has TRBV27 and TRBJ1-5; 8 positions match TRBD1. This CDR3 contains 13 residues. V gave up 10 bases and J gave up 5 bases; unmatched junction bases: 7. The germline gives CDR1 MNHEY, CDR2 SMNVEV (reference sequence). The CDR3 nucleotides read TGTGCCACCCGGACAGGGATTGATCAGCCCCAGCATTTT. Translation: CATRTGIDQPQHF.

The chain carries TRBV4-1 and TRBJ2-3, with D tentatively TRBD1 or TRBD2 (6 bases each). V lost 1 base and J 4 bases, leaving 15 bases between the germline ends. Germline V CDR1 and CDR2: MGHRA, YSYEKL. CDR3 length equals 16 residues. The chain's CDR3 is CASSQGLGGGADTQYF. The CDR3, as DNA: TGCGCCAGCAGCCAAGGACTAGGTGGGGGCGCAGATACGCAGTATTTT.

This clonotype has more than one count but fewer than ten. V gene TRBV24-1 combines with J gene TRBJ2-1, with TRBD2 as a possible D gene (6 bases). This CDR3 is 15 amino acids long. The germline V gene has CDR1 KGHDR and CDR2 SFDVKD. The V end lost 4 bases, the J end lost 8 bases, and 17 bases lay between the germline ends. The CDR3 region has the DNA TGTGCCACCAGTGACCCCCGGGGGTTTAGCGATGAGCAGTTCTTC. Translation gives CATSDPRGFSDEQFF.

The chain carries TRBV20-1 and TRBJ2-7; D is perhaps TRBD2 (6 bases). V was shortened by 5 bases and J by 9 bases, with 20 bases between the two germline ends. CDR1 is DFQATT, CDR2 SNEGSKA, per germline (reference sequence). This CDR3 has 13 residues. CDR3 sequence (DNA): TGCAGTGCTGCGAGGGGCCCGACCGGGGGGCAGTACTTC. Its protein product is CSAARGPTGGQYF.

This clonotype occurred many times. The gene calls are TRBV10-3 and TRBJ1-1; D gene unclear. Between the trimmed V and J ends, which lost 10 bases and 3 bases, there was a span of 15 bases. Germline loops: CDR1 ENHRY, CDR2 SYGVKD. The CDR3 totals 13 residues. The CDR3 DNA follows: TGTGCCACCGAGACGGGCGGCGACACTGAAGCTTTCTTT. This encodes CATETGGDTEAFF.

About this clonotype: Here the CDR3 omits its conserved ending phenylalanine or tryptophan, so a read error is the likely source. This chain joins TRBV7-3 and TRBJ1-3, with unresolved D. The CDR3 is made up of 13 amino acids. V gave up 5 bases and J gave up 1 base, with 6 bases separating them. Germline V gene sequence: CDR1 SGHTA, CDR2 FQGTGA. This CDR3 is CASSPSSGNTIYL. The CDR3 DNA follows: TGTGCCAGCAGCCCGTCATCTGGAAACACCATATATCTT.

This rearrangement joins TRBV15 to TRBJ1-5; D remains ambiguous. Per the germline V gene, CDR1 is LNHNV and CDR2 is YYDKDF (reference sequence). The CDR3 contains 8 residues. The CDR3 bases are TGTAGCAATCAGCCCCAGCATTTT. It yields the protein CSNQPQHF.

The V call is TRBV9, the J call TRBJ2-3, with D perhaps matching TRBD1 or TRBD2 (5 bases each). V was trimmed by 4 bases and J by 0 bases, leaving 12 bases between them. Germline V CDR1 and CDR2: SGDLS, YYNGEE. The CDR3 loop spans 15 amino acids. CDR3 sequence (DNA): TGTGCCAGCAGCCTGGGACGGACTAGCACAGATACGCAGTATTTT. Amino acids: CASSLGRTSTDTQYF.

This CDR3 reads CASSSGDHTYNEQFF. As DNA, the CDR3 is TGTGCCAGCAGCTCGGGGGACCACACCTACAATGAGCAGTTCTTC. The chain employs TRBV4-2 and TRBJ2-1; D may be TRBD2 (6 bases). The V gene lost 5 bases and the J gene lost 2 bases, with 13 bases spanning the gap. The CDR3 is made up of 15 amino acids. CDR1 LGHNA and CDR2 YNFKEQ come from the germline V gene.